The 3 T cell receptor beta chains below come from one sample, sequenced in a study of vaccination and CD4 T cells after COVID-19. An Oncomine TCR Beta short-read assay was used to sequence the DNA from cultured CD4+ T cells. TCRdb reanalysed the PCR reads using MiXCR and keeps one entry per CDR3 protein. The table has some 11,000 distinct CDR3 sequences, 55% to 75% seen once. Treatment reported: approximately 11-day PBMC culture with coronavirus spike peptide pools or control peptides (ViraFEST assay). Which antigens these TCRs recognize remains unknown. Sequencing was done on a sample of CD4+ T cells from blood, cultured in vitro. These receptors all come from a human donor who had recovered from COVID-19.

The CDR3 region has the DNA TGTGCCAGCAGCCGCGACGGTTCCTACGAGCAGTACTTC. Translating gives CASSRDGSYEQYF. The chain employs TRBV7-9 and TRBJ2-7; D uncertain. This CDR3 has 13 amino acids. V gave up 5 bases and J gave up 1 base, with 9 bases separating them. Per germline, CDR1 SEHNR and CDR2 FQNEAQ (reference sequence).

The chain carries TRBV2 and TRBJ1-2, with a tentative D call TRBD1 (6 bases). The CDR3 runs to 12 residues. Germline V CDR1 and CDR2: SNHLY, FYNNEI. V was clipped by 6 bases and J by 7 bases, with 12 bases between them. CDR3 loop: CASSLTGLGYTF. The CDR3 DNA reads TGTGCCAGCAGCCTCACAGGGCTTGGCTACACCTTC.

The chain employs TRBV27 and TRBJ2-3, with D possibly being TRBD2 (6 bases). V lost 2 bases to trimming and J lost 5 bases, with 8 bases between them. This CDR3 has 13 residues. Per germline, CDR1 MNHEY and CDR2 SMNVEV (reference sequence). As DNA, the CDR3 is TGTGCCAGCAGTTTAAGGAGGGAAGATACGCAGTATTTT. Protein: CASSLRREDTQYF.